This TCR beta chain was documented in a study of T-cell memory formation after mild COVID-19. V dropped 2 bases and J dropped 7 bases, with 11 bases sitting between them. The CDR3 contains 13 residues. This clonotype came up a few times. TCRdb re-derived calls from the 5' RACE reads in MiXCR, one entry per CDR3 protein. The sample carries about 81,000 distinct CDR3 sequences, 20% to 30% recorded once. This rearrangement joins TRBV12-3 or TRBV12-4 to TRBJ2-5; D may be TRBD2 (6 bases). This sequence originates from a young man who had mild COVID-19 (a few samples of this study predate the infection). Cell type and time point are not known. The sequencing sample was made of PBMCs or a T cell subset sorted from them (not recorded which). The CDR3 DNA sequence: TGTGCCAGCAGTTTAATTGGAGGGTCGACCCAGTACTTC. Its translation: CASSLIGGSTQYF.